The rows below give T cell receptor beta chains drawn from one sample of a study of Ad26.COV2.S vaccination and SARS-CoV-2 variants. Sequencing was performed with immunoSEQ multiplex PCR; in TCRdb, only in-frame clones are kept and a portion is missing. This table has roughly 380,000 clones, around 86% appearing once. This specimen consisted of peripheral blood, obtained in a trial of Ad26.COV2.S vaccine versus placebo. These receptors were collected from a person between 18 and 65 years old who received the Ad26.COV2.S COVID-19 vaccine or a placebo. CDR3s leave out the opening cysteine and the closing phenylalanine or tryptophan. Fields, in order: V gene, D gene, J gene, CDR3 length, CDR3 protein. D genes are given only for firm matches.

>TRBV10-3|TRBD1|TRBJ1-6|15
AISSPGQGQRGSPLH
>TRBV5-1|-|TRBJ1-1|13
ASRELPGIRTEAF
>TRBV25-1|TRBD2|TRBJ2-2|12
ASRLAGETGELF
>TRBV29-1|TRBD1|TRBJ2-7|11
SVVDRQTYEQY
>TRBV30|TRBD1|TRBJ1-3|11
AWGRDRGDTIY
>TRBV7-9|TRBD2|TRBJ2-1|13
ASSPGLAGVNEQF
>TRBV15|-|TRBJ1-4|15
ATSRVAQLHANEKLF
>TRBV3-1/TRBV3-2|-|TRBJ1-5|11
ASSQDVNQPQH
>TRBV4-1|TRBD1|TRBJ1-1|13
ASSQDPGTGTEAF
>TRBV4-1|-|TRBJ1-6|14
ASSQDYGGLDSPLH
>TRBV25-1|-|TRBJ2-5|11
ASSEGTQQTQY
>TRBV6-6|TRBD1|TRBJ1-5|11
ASSTRQGQPQH
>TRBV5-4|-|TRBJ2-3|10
ASSLEWGTQY
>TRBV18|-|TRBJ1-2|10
ASSINSYGYT
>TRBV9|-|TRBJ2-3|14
ASSVGRYTSTDTQY
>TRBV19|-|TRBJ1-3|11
ASTEGSGNTIY
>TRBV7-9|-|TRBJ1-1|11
ASSLGRVSEAF
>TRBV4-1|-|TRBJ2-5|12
ASSQVSAGETQY
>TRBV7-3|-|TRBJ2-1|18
ASSLWAPRTIRSRYNEQF
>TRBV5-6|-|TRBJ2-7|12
ASSYDRTPYEQY
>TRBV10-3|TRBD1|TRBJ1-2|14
AISVTGTEANYGYT
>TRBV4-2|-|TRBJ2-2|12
ASSGGPNTGELF
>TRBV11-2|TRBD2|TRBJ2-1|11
ASSIGRGDEQF
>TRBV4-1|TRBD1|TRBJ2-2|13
ASSRNRGRTGELF
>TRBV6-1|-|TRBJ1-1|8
ASSELVPF
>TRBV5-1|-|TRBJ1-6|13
ASSLFPGETSPLH
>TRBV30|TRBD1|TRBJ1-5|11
AWSEQGDQPQH
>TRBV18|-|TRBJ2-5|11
ASSPRTEETQY
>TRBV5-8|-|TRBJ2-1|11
ASSLWADNEQF
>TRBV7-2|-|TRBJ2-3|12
ASRAGLSTDTQY
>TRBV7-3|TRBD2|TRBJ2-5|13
ASSPTGGGEETQY
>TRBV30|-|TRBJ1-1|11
AWSPGLNTEAF
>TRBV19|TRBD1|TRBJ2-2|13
ASKAGTGDAGELF
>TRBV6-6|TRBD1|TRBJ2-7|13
ASSYSDRISGEQY
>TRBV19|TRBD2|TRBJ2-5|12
ASRERGAGETQY
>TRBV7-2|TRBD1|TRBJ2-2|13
ASSLAGGGTGELF
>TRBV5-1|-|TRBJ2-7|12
ASSQEPGRGEQY
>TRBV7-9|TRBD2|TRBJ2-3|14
ASSNGLAGGSDTQY
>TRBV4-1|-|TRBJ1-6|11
ASSSGPNSPLH
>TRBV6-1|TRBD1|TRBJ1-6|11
ASSERGQGSLH
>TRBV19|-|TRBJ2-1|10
ASSHPGNEQF
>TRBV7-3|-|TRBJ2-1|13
ASSLIPDAPNEQF
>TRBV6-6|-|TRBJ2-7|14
ASSYSVLAVEAEQY
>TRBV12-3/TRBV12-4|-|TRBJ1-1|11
ASSLGTNTEAF
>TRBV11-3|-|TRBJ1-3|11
ASSWGPGNTIY
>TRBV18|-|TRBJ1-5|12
ASSPKEDNQPQH
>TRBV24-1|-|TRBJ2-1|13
ATSAANGPSDEQF
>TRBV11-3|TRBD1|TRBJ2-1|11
ASSSPDRAEQF
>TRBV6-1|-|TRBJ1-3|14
ASSEGWGGSGNTIY
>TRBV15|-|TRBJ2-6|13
ATSRDAAGANVLT
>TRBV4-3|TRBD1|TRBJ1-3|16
ASSQDWRTGGISNTIY
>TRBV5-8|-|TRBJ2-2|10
ASSRRGGELF
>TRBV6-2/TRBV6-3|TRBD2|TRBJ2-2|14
ASSYPSGGITGELF
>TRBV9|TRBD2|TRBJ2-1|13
ASSYSGTSGDEQF
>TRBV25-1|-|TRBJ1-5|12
ASSELQGNQPQH
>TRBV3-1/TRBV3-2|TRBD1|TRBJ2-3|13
ASSQDPGGLDTQY
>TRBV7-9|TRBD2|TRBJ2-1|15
ASSPPVWRGAYNEQF
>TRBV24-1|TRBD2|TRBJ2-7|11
APHGGSSYEQY
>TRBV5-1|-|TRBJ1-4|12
ASRAREANEKLF